This entry describes one TCR beta chain. The source of the sample is a study of blood T cell repertoires in COVID-19. Study overall: Samples representing acute and convalescent COVID-19 were sourced from the United States, Italy and Spain.

Original processing methods: Reference gene primer amplification in the assay estimated nucleated cell counts. The repertoire was sequenced with immunoSEQ multiplex PCR; TCRdb's copy has only in-frame clones and lacks some. Clone size and V and J calls were adopted from that table, with D and trimming inferred from the DNA. The table records roughly 120,000 clones, about nine tenths of them present only once. The specimen was peripheral blood. The receptor was derived from a human donor in a cohort sampled during active COVID-19.

The CDR3 DNA sequence: TGCGCCAGCAGCACCGGACTAGCGGGGGGCAATGAGCAGTTCTTC. Protein product: CASSTGLAGGNEQFF. V usage is TRBV5-1 and J usage is TRBJ2-1, with TRBD2 matching 14 bases. J lost 6 bases, V lost 4 bases, and 3 bases had no gene match. CDR3 length: 15 residues. Germline V gene data show CDR1 as SGHRS and CDR2 as YFSETQ.